Presented here are 23 T cell receptor beta chains from one specimen sequenced in a study of shared clonotypes between healthy human individuals. Assay used: immunoSEQ multiplex PCR; TCRdb lists only in-frame clones, some missing. The sample consists of about 650,000 clones, about 95% of them appearing once. CD45RO negativity and positive selection for CCR7 defined naive CD8 cells, a population that excluded terminally differentiated effector memory CD45RA+ cells. Material for sequencing was naive CD8+ T cells sorted from blood. The receptors shown here come from a woman under 40 in good health.

This chain joins TRBV19 and TRBJ2-2; the match to TRBD2 covers 7 bases. J lost 7 bases, V lost 5 bases, and 10 bases had no gene match. Germline V gene lookup returns CDR1 LNHDA and CDR2 SQIVND (reference sequence). This CDR3 region has 15 residues. CDR3 sequence reads: CASSFTDWEGGELFF. CDR3 sequence (DNA): TGTGCCAGTAGTTTTACGGACTGGGAGGGCGGGGAGCTGTTTTTT.

J is TRBJ1-2 and V is TRBV6-5, with D maybe TRBD1 (6 bases). Between the trimmed V and J ends, which lost 6 bases and 5 bases, there was a span of 10 bases. Germline assignment: CDR1 MNHEY and CDR2 SVGAGI. CDR3 length: 12 residues. The CDR3 bases are TGTGCCAGCAGCCCCGGACAGTATGGCTACACCTTC. Protein sequence: CASSPGQYGYTF.

This chain links TRBV27 with TRBJ2-3; 7 bases align to TRBD2. This CDR3 has 16 residues. Trimming at V came to 6 bases and at J to 0 bases, leaving 9 bases not matched to a gene. Germline CDR1 and CDR2: MNHEY and SMNVEV (reference sequence). In DNA, the CDR3 is TGTGCCAGCAGCAACCTACTAGCGCAAAGCACAGATACGCAGTATTTT. Its protein is CASSNLLAQSTDTQYF.

This sequence joins TRBV7-9 and TRBJ2-1; D unresolved. CDR3 length: 13 residues. V lost 2 bases and J lost 7, with 9 bases in between. Germline V gives CDR1 SEHNR, CDR2 FQNEAQ (reference sequence). The CDR3, as DNA: TGTGCCAGCAGCTTAAACTCCAATAATGAGCAGTTCTTC. Its translation is CASSLNSNNEQFF.

The chain couples TRBV29-1 to TRBJ2-7, with 7 nucleotides matching TRBD2. The CDR3 contains 14 residues. Germline CDR1 reads SQVTM; CDR2 reads ANQGSEA. With V trimmed by 3 bases and J by 4 bases, 9 bases remained unmatched. The CDR3 DNA follows: TGCAGCGTTGATCCCGGCGGGAGCGGGTACGAGCAGTACTTC. It yields the protein CSVDPGGSGYEQYF.

Points on this clone: Other DNA sequences in the same sample also yield this CDR3. V usage is TRBV9 and J usage is TRBJ2-2; maybe TRBD1 (5 bases). V was trimmed by 0 bases and J by 0 bases, leaving 9 bases between them. Germline CDR1 and CDR2: SGDLS and YYNGEE. This CDR3 is built from 16 residues. CDR3 DNA: TGTGCCAGCAGCGTAGGTCAGGGCCCGAACACCGGGGAGCTGTTTTTT. Amino acids: CASSVGQGPNTGELFF. The variable domain in full, with the rest retrieved from reference TRBV9 and TRBJ2-2, is DSGVTQTPKHLITATGQRVTLRCSPRSGDLSVYWYQQSLDQGLQFLIQYYNGEERAKGNILERFSAQQFPDLHSELNLSSLELGDSALYFCASSVGQGPNTGELFFGEGSRLTVL.

The rearrangement uses TRBV5-8 and TRBJ2-3, with 7 positions matching TRBD2. Germline values: CDR1 SGHTS, CDR2 YDEGEE. The CDR3 extends over 15 amino acids. With V trimmed by 6 bases and J by 6 bases, 13 bases remained unmatched. The CDR3 DNA reads TGTGCCAGCACCGAGCGGGGTGCCCCACAGGATACGCAGTATTTT. Its protein is CASTERGAPQDTQYF.

The V call is TRBV7-9, the J call TRBJ2-7; 14 positions match TRBD2. The junction had 13 bases not matched to a gene; V was cut back by 5 bases and J by 4 bases. This CDR3 region has 18 residues. Germline CDR1 reads SEHNR; CDR2 reads FQNEAQ (reference sequence). The CDR3 reads CASSTRLAGGPRLYEQYF. The CDR3 nucleotides are TGTGCCAGCAGCACAAGACTAGCGGGAGGGCCTAGGTTATACGAGCAGTACTTC.

The rearrangement links TRBV5-1 to TRBJ2-3; the match to TRBD1 covers 7 bases. Germline V gene lookup returns CDR1 SGHRS and CDR2 YFSETQ. Trimming at V came to 3 bases and at J to 4 bases, leaving 8 bases not matched to a gene. The CDR3 totals 15 residues. The CDR3, as DNA: TGCGCCAGCAGCTGGGACAGTCGGTCCCCAGATACGCAGTATTTT. It encodes CASSWDSRSPDTQYF.

Concerning this clone itself: Other DNA sequences in the sample encode the same CDR3. The CDR3 here is CASSIVSGNTEAFF. The DNA for the CDR3 is TGTGCCAGTAGTATAGTATCCGGGAACACTGAAGCTTTCTTT. The chain uses TRBV19 and TRBJ1-1; D is unresolved. CDR3 length equals 14 residues. Trimming took off 1 base at V and 1 base at J, with 7 bases between the two ends. Germline V gives CDR1 LNHDA, CDR2 SQIVND (reference sequence).

This clone was seen a single time. V and J are TRBV4-1 and TRBJ2-5, with 8 bases matching TRBD2. The J call may not be correct, given that the DNA end is closer to TRBJ2-7. This CDR3 has 14 amino acids. The germline CDR1 and CDR2 sequences are MGHRA and YSYEKL. CDR3 sequence reads: CASGESGRFDEQYF. The CDR3 nucleotides are TGCGCCAGCGGGGAAAGCGGGAGATTCGACGAGCAGTACTTC.

This sequence joins TRBV7-9 and TRBJ2-2, with D hard to call. This CDR3 is built from 16 residues. V lost 5 bases to trimming and J lost 4 bases, with 17 bases between them. Germline lookup yields CDR1 SEHNR and CDR2 FQNEAQ (reference sequence). CDR3 DNA sequence: TGTGCCAGCAGCCCCTCCCGGGTACCGAGCACCGGGGAGCTGTTTTTT. Protein sequence: CASSPSRVPSTGELFF.

The chain carries TRBV28 and TRBJ1-5, with D possibly matching TRBD1 (5 bases). V lost 4 bases to trimming and J lost 3 bases, with 10 bases between them. The germline V gene encodes CDR1 MDHEN and CDR2 SYDVKM. The CDR3 length is 14 residues. The CDR3 sequence is CASSSDRHNQPQHF. The CDR3 nucleotides are TGTGCCAGCAGTTCAGACAGACACAATCAGCCCCAGCATTTT.

The V call is TRBV27, the J call TRBJ2-3; D is uncertain. Germline values: CDR1 MNHEY, CDR2 SMNVEV (reference sequence). There are 14 residues in the CDR3. Trimming shortened V by 3 bases and J by 1 base, and 8 bases separated the two germline ends. The CDR3 sequence: CASSFNRGTDTQYF. Here the CDR3 DNA reads TGTGCCAGCAGTTTCAACCGGGGCACAGATACGCAGTATTTT.

This chain joins TRBV19 and TRBJ2-7, with 8 bases identical to TRBD2. Germline V CDR1 and CDR2: LNHDA, SQIVND (reference sequence). Trimming removed 3 bases from V and 2 bases from J; junction bases left unmatched: 9. The CDR3 has 16 residues. The CDR3 nucleotides read TGTGCCAGTAGTATCATTTTTAAGCGGGAGACCTACGAGCAGTACTTC. Translating it yields CASSIIFKRETYEQYF.

The V and J genes are TRBV14 and TRBJ2-1; no firm D call. Trimming left V 0 bases short and J 4 bases short, with 13 bases between. CDR3 length: 16 residues. The germline V gene encodes CDR1 SGHDN and CDR2 FVKESK. In DNA, the CDR3 is TGTGCCAGCAGCCAAGAATCCGCCGCTCTATACAATGAGCAGTTCTTC. Translation gives CASSQESAALYNEQFF.

The chain is built from TRBV7-9 and TRBJ2-5; 12 bases align to TRBD2. This CDR3 contains 15 residues. The ends lost 4 bases at V and 2 bases at J; junction bases unmatched: 2. Germline V gene data show CDR1 as SEHNR and CDR2 as FQNEAQ (reference sequence). DNA of the CDR3: TGTGCCAGCAGCTCAGGACTAGCGGGGCAAGAGACCCAGTACTTC. This sequence encodes CASSSGLAGQETQYF.

The CDR3 nucleotides are TGTGCCAGCAGCCGGGACAGGGGAGCGACCGGGGAGCTGTTTTTT. Translating it yields CASSRDRGATGELFF. The chain links TRBV7-9 to TRBJ2-2, with 10 nucleotides matching TRBD1. With 5 bases clipped from V and 5 bases from J, the junction kept 5 bases outside the gene matches. CDR1 is SEHNR, CDR2 FQNEAQ, per germline (reference sequence). The CDR3 runs to 15 residues.

This clone has only a few counts. The chain combines TRBV30 with TRBJ1-1; 8 bases are shared with TRBD1. J lost 5 bases, V lost 7 bases, and 3 bases had no gene match. The germline gives CDR1 GTSNPN, CDR2 SVGIG (reference sequence). CDR3 length equals 11 residues. CDR3 region: CAFDRGTEAFF. The CDR3 bases are TGTGCCTTCGACAGGGGAACTGAAGCTTTCTTT.

This chain uses TRBV4-1 with TRBJ2-3; D unclear. The CDR3 sequence is 14 residues long. Germline CDR1 MGHRA, CDR2 YSYEKL. V dropped 4 bases and J dropped 2 bases, with 10 bases sitting between them. The CDR3 region has the DNA TGCGCCAGCAGCCCCCCGGCATTCACAGATACGCAGTATTTT. Protein sequence: CASSPPAFTDTQYF.

The chain employs TRBV28 and TRBJ2-2; perhaps TRBD1 as D (5 bases). In germline, CDR1 is MDHEN, CDR2 SYDVKM. This CDR3 comprises 14 residues. The V end was cut by 4 bases, the J end by 5 bases, with 11 bases between. CDR3 bases: TGTGCCAGCAGTTCCCAGGGATGGACCGGGGAGCTGTTTTTT. This sequence encodes CASSSQGWTGELFF.

The gene calls are TRBV28 and TRBJ1-5; D is unclear. Germline-derived CDR1 and CDR2 are MDHEN and SYDVKM. The CDR3 has 16 residues. V was trimmed by 7 bases and J by 6 bases, leaving 22 bases between them. The CDR3, as DNA: TGTGCCAGCATCCCCCGATCGGAATGGGTCGCTCAGCCCCAGCATTTT. Translation: CASIPRSEWVAQPQHF.

The V and J genes are TRBV30 and TRBJ2-5; D is uncertain. The CDR3 length is 13 residues. With 1 base removed from V and 2 bases from J, the gap between germline ends came to 8 bases. Germline CDR1 GTSNPN, CDR2 SVGIG (reference sequence). The DNA for the CDR3 is TGTGCCTGGAGTGATAGATTTCAAGAGACCCAGTACTTC. Protein sequence: CAWSDRFQETQYF. The entire variable domain, with the rest obtained from reference TRBV30 and TRBJ2-5, is as follows: SQTIHQWPATLVQPVGSPLSLECTVEGTSNPNLYWYRQAAGRGLQLLFYSVGIGQISSEVPQNLSASRPQDRQFILSSKKLLLSDSGFYLCAWSDRFQETQYFGPGTRLLVL.